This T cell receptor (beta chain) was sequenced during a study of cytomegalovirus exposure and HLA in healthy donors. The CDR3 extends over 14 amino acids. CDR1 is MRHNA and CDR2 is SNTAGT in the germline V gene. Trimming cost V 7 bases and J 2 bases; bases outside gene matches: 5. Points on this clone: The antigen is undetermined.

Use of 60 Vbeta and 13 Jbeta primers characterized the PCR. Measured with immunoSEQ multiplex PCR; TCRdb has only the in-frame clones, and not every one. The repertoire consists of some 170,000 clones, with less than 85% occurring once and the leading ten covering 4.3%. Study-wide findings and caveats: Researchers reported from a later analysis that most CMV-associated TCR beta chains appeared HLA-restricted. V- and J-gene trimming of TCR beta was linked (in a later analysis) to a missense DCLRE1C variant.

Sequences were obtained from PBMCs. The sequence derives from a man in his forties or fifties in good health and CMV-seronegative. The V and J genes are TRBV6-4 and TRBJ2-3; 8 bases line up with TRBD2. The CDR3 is CASKDGGATDTQYF. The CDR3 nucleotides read TGTGCCAGCAAAGACGGGGGGGCCACAGATACGCAGTATTTT.